A single sample is the source of the 27 T cell receptor beta chains below, sequenced in a study of blood T cell repertoires in COVID-19. Clones were sequenced by immunoSEQ multiplex PCR, and TCRdb holds only the in-frame ones, with some missing. This sample has 200,000 to 250,000 clones, with roughly 85% found just once. Sequenced sample: peripheral blood. Every receptor here comes from a man over 45 with COVID-19, enrolled during active disease.

The CDR3, as DNA: TGTGCCAGCAGCACCCTCGGGGGGGTCAACTACAATGAGCAGTTCTTC. Its protein product is CASSTLGGVNYNEQFF. The rearrangement uses TRBV14 and TRBJ2-1; 8 nucleotides line up with TRBD2. The CDR3 spans 16 residues. Germline assignment: CDR1 SGHDN and CDR2 FVKESK. V lost 5 bases to trimming and J lost 3 bases; unmatched junction nucleotides: 9.

The genes are TRBV29-1 and TRBJ2-7, with a weak D call TRBD1 (7 bases). Germline CDR1 and CDR2: SQVTM and ANQGSEA. Trimming stripped 4 bases from V and 4 bases from J, with 14 bases between. The length of the CDR3 is 13 residues. The CDR3 coding sequence is TGCAGCGTTGTGGCAGGGGGGTCTTACGAGCAGTACTTC. It specifies CSVVAGGSYEQYF.

The rearrangement joins TRBV24-1 to TRBJ2-3, with 9 nucleotides matching TRBD1. The germline V gene has CDR1 KGHDR and CDR2 SFDVKD. CDR3 length: 16 residues. V was clipped by 4 bases and J by 6 bases; unmatched bases: 10. CDR3 in amino acids: CATSDTGTGWGDTQYF. CDR3 nucleotide sequence: TGTGCCACCAGTGACACCGGGACAGGGTGGGGGGATACGCAGTATTTT.

The chain couples TRBV4-1 to TRBJ2-1; possible D gene TRBD2, 6 bases. V lost 8 bases and J lost 0, with 14 bases in between. The CDR3 covers 15 residues. Germline V lookup: CDR1 MGHRA, CDR2 YSYEKL. The CDR3 bases are TGCGCCAGCCGTATAGCGGTGAGCTCCTACAATGAGCAGTTCTTC. Its protein product is CASRIAVSSYNEQFF.

This chain joins TRBV10-3 and TRBJ1-1; 8 positions match TRBD1. This CDR3 has 15 amino acids. Germline CDR1 and CDR2: ENHRY and SYGVKD. Losses at the gene ends were 5 bases for V and 5 bases for J; bases not matched to a gene: 10. Written as DNA, the CDR3 is TGTGCCATCAGTAACTCAGGTACAGGGGGGACTGAAGCTTTCTTT. Its protein is CAISNSGTGGTEAFF.

This chain connects TRBV5-8 to TRBJ1-1; tentatively, D is TRBD1 (5 bases). V shed 4 bases and J shed 3 bases, with 13 bases lying between them. This CDR3 region has 14 residues. Germline V CDR1 and CDR2: SGHTS, YDEGEE. The CDR3: CASSVRGRYTEAFF. The DNA for the CDR3 is TGTGCCAGCAGCGTACGGGGGAGGTACACTGAAGCTTTCTTT.

The chain carries TRBV5-1 and TRBJ2-5; unclear D gene. V shed 1 base and J shed 3 bases, with 7 bases lying between them. Looked up from germline, CDR1 is SGHRS and CDR2 is YFSETQ. CDR3 length equals 13 residues. CDR3 amino acids: CASSLWAEETQYF. CDR3 DNA: TGCGCCAGCAGCTTGTGGGCAGAAGAGACCCAGTACTTC.

The V call is TRBV19, the J call TRBJ1-6; D is possibly TRBD1 (5 bases). V lost 2 bases, J lost 7 bases, and 12 bases lay in between. CDR1 and CDR2 from the germline V gene are LNHDA and SQIVND (reference sequence). The CDR3 loop spans 15 amino acids. The CDR3 DNA follows: TGTGCCAGTAGTATATGGGGCAGGGCGAATTCACCCCTCCACTTT. This codes for CASSIWGRANSPLHF.

The V call is TRBV5-4, the J call TRBJ2-1, with 10 nucleotides matching TRBD2. In germline, CDR1 is SGHNT, CDR2 YYREEE (reference sequence). V shed 3 bases, J shed 5 bases, and the junction held 5 bases outside the gene matches. The length of the CDR3 is 15 residues. The DNA for the CDR3 is TGTGCCAGCAGCTACAGCGGGGGGGCCGACAATGAGCAGTTCTTC. Translated, it gives CASSYSGGADNEQFF. The whole variable domain, remainder taken from reference TRBV5-4 and TRBJ2-1, is ETGVTQSPTHLIKTRGQQVTLRCSSQSGHNTVSWYQQALGQGPQFIFQYYREEENGRGNFPPRFSGLQFPNYSSELNVNALELDDSALYLCASSYSGGADNEQFFGPGTRLTVL.

V is TRBV18 and J is TRBJ2-5; D remains ambiguous. The CDR3 consists of 15 residues. Looked up from germline, CDR1 is KGHSH and CDR2 is LQKENI. Trimming took 2 bases from V and 4 from J, leaving 14 bases between them. The CDR3 is CASSPNLEIGETQYF. The CDR3 DNA reads TGTGCCAGCTCACCAAACTTAGAGATCGGAGAGACCCAGTACTTC.

This sequence joins TRBV10-3 and TRBJ2-1, with 12 bases lining up with TRBD2. The CDR3 is made up of 15 amino acids. The ends lost 4 bases at V and 7 bases at J; junction bases unmatched: 5. Germline lookup yields CDR1 ENHRY and CDR2 SYGVKD. The CDR3 DNA follows: TGTGCCATCAGTGCTAGCGGGGGGGAGGGGAATGAGCAGTTCTTC. Translated, it gives CAISASGGEGNEQFF.

This chain connects TRBV7-2 to TRBJ1-1, with TRBD1 as a possible D gene (5 bases). CDR3 length equals 15 residues. The ends were cut back, 1 base at V and 2 bases at J, with 11 bases in the middle. Looked up from germline, CDR1 is SGHTA and CDR2 is FQGNSA. This chain's CDR3 is CASSLVTVGNTEAFF. DNA for the CDR3: TGTGCCAGCAGCTTAGTGACAGTCGGAAACACTGAAGCTTTCTTT. Combining the CDR3 with reference TRBV7-2 and TRBJ1-1 gives the whole variable domain GAGVSQSPSNKVTEKGKDVELRCDPISGHTALYWYRQSLGQGLEFLIYFQGNSAPDKSGLPSDRFSAERTGGSVSTLTIQRTQQEDSAVYLCASSLVTVGNTEAFFGQGTRLTVV.

The chain uses TRBV7-2 and TRBJ2-1; D remains unclear. CDR1 and CDR2 from the germline V gene are SGHTA and FQGNSA. Deletions cut 6 bases from V and 9 bases from J, with 12 bases between. The CDR3 totals 12 residues. The CDR3 DNA reads TGTGCCAGCAGGTACGTCATGAGTGAGCAGTTCTTC. It is translated as CASRYVMSEQFF.

The rearrangement links TRBV18 to TRBJ2-7; 7 bases align to TRBD2. The CDR3 loop spans 16 amino acids. Trimming at V came to 3 bases and at J to 4 bases, leaving 12 bases not matched to a gene. Germline V gene data show CDR1 as KGHSH and CDR2 as LQKENI. The CDR3 region is CASSPFTPGGGYEQYF. The CDR3 DNA is TGTGCCAGCTCACCTTTTACGCCGGGGGGTGGTTACGAGCAGTACTTC.

With regard to this clone: The identical CDR3 is also encoded by other nucleotide sequences in the sample. The chain combines TRBV5-1 with TRBJ2-7; maybe TRBD2 (6 bases). Trimming took 0 bases from V and 7 from J, leaving 8 bases between them. The CDR3 totals 12 residues. Per the germline V gene, CDR1 is SGHRS and CDR2 is YFSETQ. CDR3 sequence reads: CASSLAGDEQYF. Written as DNA, the CDR3 is TGCGCCAGCAGCTTGGCGGGGGATGAGCAGTACTTC.

The genes are TRBV5-4 and TRBJ1-6, with 11 bases fitting TRBD1. The CDR3 contains 16 residues. The V and J ends lost 0 bases and 9 bases, in that order; junction bases with no gene match: 5. Germline loops: CDR1 SGHNT, CDR2 YYREEE (reference sequence). The CDR3 loop reads CASSLGTGGLGSPLHF. CDR3 nucleotide sequence: TGTGCCAGCAGCTTGGGGACAGGGGGCCTTGGTTCACCCCTCCACTTT.

This clone was observed a few times. The chain links TRBV2 to TRBJ1-2; D unclear. The V end was cut by 0 bases, the J end by 4 bases, with 6 bases between. The CDR3 contains 13 residues. Per the germline V gene, CDR1 is SNHLY and CDR2 is FYNNEI. CDR3 protein: CASSEAESYGYTF. CDR3 DNA: TGTGCCAGCAGTGAAGCCGAGTCCTATGGCTACACCTTC.

The chain uses TRBV19 and TRBJ2-7; 9 positions match TRBD1. The length of the CDR3 is 14 residues. Per the germline V gene, CDR1 is LNHDA and CDR2 is SQIVND (reference sequence). V was pared by 6 bases and J by 1 base, with 4 bases of the junction left unmatched. This chain's CDR3 is CASRRGQGSYEQYF. The CDR3 DNA sequence: TGTGCCAGTAGACGGGGACAGGGATCCTACGAGCAGTACTTC.

The chain carries TRBV11-1 and TRBJ1-1, with 8 bases aligning to TRBD1. The CDR3 covers 16 residues. The germline V gene encodes CDR1 SGHAT and CDR2 FQDESV (reference sequence). The V and J ends lost 7 bases and 0 bases, in that order; junction bases with no gene match: 10. The CDR3 protein is CASTRDRPAMNTEAFF. The CDR3 coding sequence is TGTGCCAGCACCAGGGACAGGCCGGCTATGAACACTGAAGCTTTCTTT.

V is TRBV27 and J is TRBJ2-5; 9 bases are a match to TRBD1. V was pared by 5 bases and J by 4 bases, with 8 bases of the junction left unmatched. This CDR3 spans 15 amino acids. Germline values: CDR1 MNHEY, CDR2 SMNVEV (reference sequence). The CDR3 spells CASSIQGAWGETQYF. As DNA, the CDR3 is TGTGCCAGCAGTATACAGGGGGCTTGGGGAGAGACCCAGTACTTC.

This chain links TRBV5-1 with TRBJ1-3, with 8 bases aligning to TRBD1. This CDR3 comprises 13 residues. CDR1 SGHRS and CDR2 YFSETQ come from the germline V gene. With 0 bases clipped from V and 14 bases from J, the junction kept 7 bases outside the gene matches. CDR3 DNA sequence: TGCGCCAGCAGCTTGGACCCCGGACAGGGCTTATATTTT. It codes for CASSLDPGQGLYF.

The chain is built from TRBV3-1 (or the pseudogene TRBV3-2) and TRBJ2-2; perhaps TRBD2 as D (6 bases). The ends were cut back, 4 bases at V and 0 bases at J, with 12 bases in the middle. CDR1 and CDR2 (germline): LGHDT, YNNKEL (reference sequence). This CDR3 region has 16 residues. Here the CDR3 reads CASSPTGTSNTGELFF. For the CDR3, the DNA is TGTGCCAGCAGCCCAACCGGGACTTCGAACACCGGGGAGCTGTTTTTT.

This sequence joins TRBV7-2 and TRBJ1-5, with TRBD1 matching over 9 bases. In germline, CDR1 is SGHTA, CDR2 FQGNSA. J lost 11 bases, V lost 2 bases, and 7 bases had no gene match. The CDR3 totals 14 residues. As DNA, the CDR3 is TGTGCCAGCAGCTTAAACGACAGGGGGGTAACCCAGCATTTT. It is translated as CASSLNDRGVTQHF.

V and J are TRBV15 and TRBJ2-5, with 8 bases matching TRBD2. The CDR3 contains 15 residues. V lost 3 bases, J lost 5 bases, and 8 bases stayed unmatched. Germline CDR1 LNHNV, CDR2 YYDKDF (reference sequence). CDR3 bases: TGTGCCACCAGCAGGGGCGGGACTAGTATGGAGACCCAGTACTTC. It codes for CATSRGGTSMETQYF.

The chain joins TRBV2 to TRBJ1-2; a possible D gene is TRBD1 (5 bases). The CDR3 extends over 13 amino acids. Germline CDR1 is SNHLY and CDR2 is FYNNEI. V lost 5 bases to trimming and J lost 8 bases, with 15 bases between them. The CDR3 DNA is TGTGCCAGCAGTTCTGGGACTGCTATGGGCTACACCTTC. It encodes CASSSGTAMGYTF.

The V gene is TRBV23-1, the J gene TRBJ1-2; 8 bases are a match to TRBD1. Being an ORF, TRBV23-1 has a function that is uncertain. With V trimmed by 0 bases and J by 4 bases, 10 bases remained unmatched. This CDR3 region has 17 residues. The DNA of the CDR3 is TGCGCCAGCAGTCAATCGAATCCGGACAGGGTTTCCTATGGCTACACCTTC. Amino acid sequence: CASSQSNPDRVSYGYTF.

The CDR3 spells CASSFSQGAGGYTF. The CDR3 coding sequence is TGTGCCAGCAGTTTTTCCCAGGGGGCCGGCGGCTACACCTTC. The rearrangement uses TRBV27 and TRBJ1-2, with 8 bases lining up with TRBD1. Unmatched junction bases numbered 8, after V lost 3 bases and J lost 8 bases. Germline V gene data show CDR1 as MNHEY and CDR2 as SMNVEV (reference sequence). This CDR3 is built from 14 residues.